Each of the 5 T cell receptor beta chains below was sequenced from the same sample in a study of tumor and adjacent non-tumor tissue in lung cancer. A modified ARM-PCR protocol with three rounds of nested PCR amplified TCRbeta. TCRdb re-derived calls from the multiplex PCR reads in MiXCR, one entry per CDR3 protein. The sample has around 86,000 distinct CDR3 sequences, 55% to 80% seen once; the top ten hold roughly 10%. The template was RNA from unsorted bulk tissue. The sequenced material came from lung tumor tissue. The source of these receptors is a woman in her thirties or forties with non-small cell lung cancer.

With regard to this clonotype: At one end, the junction sequence differs from germline, possibly due to a read error. The chain uses TRBV29-1 and TRBJ2-1; no clear D. The germline V gene has CDR1 SQVTM and CDR2 ANQGSEA. The CDR3 extends over 12 amino acids. The CDR3 reads CIVQPGQSEQFF. CDR3 in DNA: TGCATCGTGCAACCAGGTCAGTCAGAGCAGTTTTTC.

About this clonotype: One end of the junction varies from germline; a read error may be responsible. The chain combines TRBV20-1 with TRBJ2-1; D ambiguous. CDR1 and CDR2 (germline): DFQATT, SNEGSKA (reference sequence). The CDR3 runs to 16 residues. CDR3 in amino acids: CSANTLSVGNYNEKFF. DNA for the CDR3: TGCAGTGCTAACACTTTGAGCGTGGGGAACTACAATGAGAAGTTCTTC.

This clonotype was detected many times. V is TRBV13 and J is TRBJ2-2; the D call may be TRBD1 or TRBD2 (5 bases each). V was pared by 5 bases and J by 6 bases, with 13 bases between. The CDR3 runs 14 residues. CDR1 PRHDT and CDR2 FYEKMQ come from the germline V gene (reference sequence). CDR3 bases: TGTGCCAGCAGCCCCGACCAGGGAGCCGGGGAGCTGTTTTTT. Translation gives CASSPDQGAGELFF.

Concerning this clonotype: A junction boundary mismatches the germline segment, possibly from a read error. V gene TRBV29-1 combines with J gene TRBJ1-2; possible D gene TRBD1, 6 bases. Germline CDR1 reads SQVTM; CDR2 reads ANQGSEA. The CDR3 length is 12 residues. The CDR3 sequence: CNVEGTRNSYTF. The CDR3 region has the DNA TGCAACGTTGAGGGGACAAGGAATAGCTACACCTTC.

Note on this clonotype: A read error may be the cause here, since a much bigger clone is one base away. The rearrangement joins TRBV5-1 to TRBJ2-3; 11 bases are shared with TRBD2. Germline V gene data show CDR1 as SGHRS and CDR2 as YFSETQ. The CDR3 is 14 residues long. The ends lost 4 bases at V and 8 bases at J; junction bases unmatched: 6. CDR3 DNA: TGCGCCAGCAGCGTAGCGGGGGGGCCAGGTACGCAGTATTTT. Translating it yields CASSVAGGPGTQYF.